This record covers a single TCR beta chain. The antigen is undetermined. The data stem from a study of T cell repertoires in cytomegalovirus infection. Study overall: Indications of both CMV infection and matching HLA type were provided by public TCR beta signatures.

Study-wide results and limits: CMV-specific TCR beta clonotypes restricted by HLA-C were the ones dominating the ex vivo response.

TCRdb analysed the reads with MiXCR anew, one entry per CDR3 protein. The sample lists roughly 200,000 distinct CDR3 sequences; roughly 9.8% were seen once. Material for sequencing was PBMCs. This clonotype originated in a human donor in good health (CMV status not recorded). Some clones in this sample may be carry-over from other donors' samples.

CDR3 residues: CAAAVGQNTGELFF. CDR3 coding DNA: TGTGCGGCAGCAGTGGGTCAGAACACCGGGGAGCTGTTTTTT. This chain links TRBV28 with TRBJ2-2; D not certain. Germline loops: CDR1 MDHEN, CDR2 SYDVKM. This CDR3 spans 14 amino acids.